The next 28 T cell receptor beta chains were all read from a single sample in a study of neurological immune-mediated disorders. TCRdb re-derived calls from the 5' RACE reads in MiXCR, one entry per CDR3 protein. This sample has some 87,000 distinct CDR3 sequences, with about 12% found just once. Indicated time point: longitudinal time-point 2. Sequencing was carried out using PBMCs. The receptors shown here come from a female donor with HTLV-1-associated myelopathy (HAM/TSP).

This clonotype has a count of ten or more. The chain combines TRBV12-3 or TRBV12-4 with TRBJ1-6; no definite D call. The CDR3 has 15 amino acids. Trimming pared 3 bases from V and 9 bases from J, leaving 15 bases between. This chain's CDR3 is CASSLSPPPGSPLHF. DNA for the CDR3: TGTGCCAGCAGTTTGTCCCCACCGCCGGGTTCACCCCTCCACTTT.

This clonotype was observed many times. The chain carries TRBV18 and TRBJ1-2; D is undetermined. Trimming stripped 2 bases from V and 1 base from J, with 5 bases between. This CDR3 is 13 amino acids long. From germline, CDR1 is KGHSH and CDR2 LQKENI. The CDR3 loop reads CASSPGFNYGYTF. Here the CDR3 DNA reads TGTGCCAGCTCACCAGGGTTTAACTATGGCTACACCTTC.

This clonotype was observed at least ten times. The rearrangement joins TRBV20-1 to TRBJ1-6; a weak D match, TRBD1 (5 bases). This CDR3 has 17 residues. V was pared by 0 bases and J by 3 bases, with 15 bases between. CDR1 and CDR2 from the germline V gene are DFQATT and SNEGSKA (reference sequence). CDR3 nucleotides: TGCAGTGCTAGAGAACGGCAGGGTCTTTACTATAATTCACCCCTCCACTTT. This codes for CSARERQGLYYNSPLHF.

This clonotype appeared many times. V usage is TRBV28 and J usage is TRBJ2-1; D is unclear. V lost 5 bases and J lost 1, with 12 bases in between. The CDR3 totals 15 residues. Per germline, CDR1 MDHEN and CDR2 SYDVKM. Here the CDR3 reads CASSLILSSYNEQFF. As DNA, the CDR3 is TGTGCCAGCAGTCTGATCCTGTCTTCCTACAATGAGCAGTTCTTC.

Regarding this clonotype: The DNA is left out, because the CDR3 cannot be placed on it with certainty; the CDR3 is given as TCRdb lists it. V and J are TRBV29-1 and TRBJ1-3; the table names TRBD1, a call not compared with the DNA. The CDR3 is 24 residues long, counting both termini. Germline values: CDR1 SQVTM, CDR2 ANQGSEA. The CDR3 spells CSVEGGVGVYEQYFGPASGNTIYF.

With respect to this clonotype: A much larger clone sits a single nucleotide away, making a read error possible. The chain recombines TRBV20-1 with TRBJ2-7; weak D call: TRBD1 (6 bases). Germline V gives CDR1 DFQATT, CDR2 SNEGSKA (reference sequence). This CDR3 has 15 residues. The CDR3 sequence is CSARDPGQGGYDQYF. In DNA form, the CDR3 reads TGCAGTGCTAGAGATCCGGGACAAGGCGGGTACGATCAGTACTTC.

This clonotype appeared a few times. The CDR3 spells CASSQEGTGVGEQFF. The CDR3 DNA reads TGTGCCAGCAGCCAAGAAGGGACAGGGGTGGGTGAGCAGTTCTTC. The chain has TRBV14 and TRBJ2-1; TRBD1 aligns across 10 bases. CDR3 size: 15 residues. Germline V gives CDR1 SGHDN, CDR2 FVKESK. Losses at the gene ends were 0 bases for V and 9 bases for J; bases not matched to a gene: 5.

The sample holds many counts of this clonotype. V gene TRBV7-2 combines with J gene TRBJ2-5; 12 bases align to TRBD2. The CDR3 contains 14 residues. The germline CDR1 and CDR2 sequences are SGHTA and FQGNSA. The junction had 7 bases not matched to a gene; V was cut back by 1 base and J by 13 bases. CDR3 loop: CASSLVQLAGGWYF. As DNA, the CDR3 is TGTGCCAGCAGCTTAGTACAACTAGCGGGGGGTTGGTACTTC.

This clonotype appeared many times. The CDR3 DNA sequence: TGCGCCAGCAGCTTGGGGGTACACACCGGGGAGCTGTTTTTT. As protein: CASSLGVHTGELFF. V and J are TRBV5-1 and TRBJ2-2, with D unclear. V was shortened by 0 bases and J by 3 bases, with 6 bases between the two germline ends. This CDR3 comprises 14 residues. Per the germline V gene, CDR1 is SGHRS and CDR2 is YFSETQ.

This clonotype was detected ten times or more. The chain employs TRBV2 and TRBJ2-3; TRBD1 is a possible D gene (5 bases). Trimming stripped 7 bases from V and 6 bases from J, with 11 bases between. The CDR3 runs to 12 residues. Per germline, CDR1 SNHLY and CDR2 FYNNEI. CDR3 residues: CASKQDRDTQYF. DNA of the CDR3: TGTGCCAGCAAACAGGACCGGGATACGCAGTATTTT.

A remark on this clonotype: A read error may explain this, as a much larger clone is one base away. The chain is built from TRBV5-1 and TRBJ2-1; maybe TRBD2 (5 bases). This CDR3 is 15 amino acids long. Looked up from germline, CDR1 is SGHRS and CDR2 is YFSETQ. Between the trimmed V and J ends, which lost 1 base and 8 bases, there was a span of 16 bases. CDR3 amino acids: CASSLSASWNDEQFF. CDR3 DNA: TGCGCCAGCAGCTTGTCGGCTAGCTGGAACGATGAGCAGTTCTTC.

This clonotype was picked up a small number of times. The chain joins TRBV5-1 to TRBJ1-4; 10 nucleotides align to TRBD1. The CDR3 consists of 15 residues. V trimming: 1 base; J trimming: 6 bases; junction bases outside the gene matches: 3. The germline V gene encodes CDR1 SGHRS and CDR2 YFSETQ. This chain's CDR3 is CASSLYGTGDEKLFF. The CDR3 bases are TGCGCCAGCAGCTTGTACGGGACAGGGGATGAAAAACTGTTTTTT.

This clonotype was seen more than once but under ten times. V is TRBV28 and J is TRBJ2-7; 9 bases map to TRBD2. There are 14 residues in the CDR3. After removal of 3 bases from V and 5 bases from J, the junction contained 5 bases not matched to a gene. Per the germline V gene, CDR1 is MDHEN and CDR2 is SYDVKM. CDR3 bases: TGTGCCAGCAGTTTGGAGCGGGGGGCGGACGAGCAGTACTTC. This codes for CASSLERGADEQYF.

The chain couples TRBV5-1 to TRBJ2-2, with no clear D. V dropped 0 bases and J dropped 6 bases, with 9 bases sitting between them. Germline-derived CDR1 and CDR2 are SGHRS and YFSETQ. The CDR3 spans 14 residues. The chain's CDR3 is CASSLASISGELFF. CDR3 bases: TGCGCCAGCAGCTTGGCTTCGATCTCCGGGGAGCTGTTTTTT.

This clonotype was counted ten times or more. The chain joins TRBV6-5 to TRBJ1-5, with 10 bases that match TRBD1. The CDR3 extends over 15 amino acids. Germline V gene data show CDR1 as MNHEY and CDR2 as SVGAGI. V was clipped by 4 bases and J by 4 bases; unmatched bases: 4. CDR3 sequence (DNA): TGTGCCAGCAGTTCTGGACAGGGGGGTAATCAGCCCCAGCATTTT. This translates into CASSSGQGGNQPQHF.

A few counts support this clonotype. The chain recombines TRBV21-1 with TRBJ2-1. TRBV21-1 constitutes a pseudogene. There are 16 residues in the CDR3. This CDR3 is CASSAGRKGKNNEQFF. The CDR3 DNA sequence: TGTGCCAGCAGCGCCGGTAGGAAGGGAAAGAACAATGAGCAGTTCTTC.

This clonotype was seen ten or more times. The J gene is TRBJ2-1, the V gene TRBV20-1; D is possibly TRBD2 (6 bases). In germline, CDR1 is DFQATT, CDR2 SNEGSKA (reference sequence). Trimming pared 5 bases from V and 3 bases from J, leaving 14 bases between. This CDR3 region has 14 residues. Written as DNA, the CDR3 is TGCAGTGCTCCTCCCGTGGGGGGCTACAATGAGCAGTTCTTC. It specifies CSAPPVGGYNEQFF.

This clonotype was detected many times. The V and J genes are TRBV7-2 and TRBJ1-5; 8 nucleotides align to TRBD1. Per germline, CDR1 SGHTA and CDR2 FQGNSA. With V trimmed by 4 bases and J by 7 bases, 3 bases remained unmatched. This CDR3 is 13 amino acids long. CDR3 DNA sequence: TGTGCCAGCAGCTCACAGGGGGGCCAGCCCCAGCATTTT. It yields the protein CASSSQGGQPQHF. Combining the CDR3 with reference TRBV7-2 and TRBJ1-5 gives the whole variable domain GAGVSQSPSNKVTEKGKDVELRCDPISGHTALYWYRQSLGQGLEFLIYFQGNSAPDKSGLPSDRFSAERTGGSVSTLTIQRTQQEDSAVYLCASSSQGGQPQHFGDGTRLSIL.

This clonotype showed up many times. CDR3 sequence reads: CASSSSGGGAYNEQFF. DNA for the CDR3: TGCGCCAGCAGCTCCTCCGGCGGGGGGGCCTACAATGAGCAGTTCTTC. This chain joins TRBV5-1 and TRBJ2-1; 9 nucleotides line up with TRBD2. The CDR3 runs 16 residues. Looked up from germline, CDR1 is SGHRS and CDR2 is YFSETQ. Trimming removed 3 bases from V and 2 bases from J; junction bases left unmatched: 6.

This clonotype was observed at least ten times. The chain is built from TRBV20-1 and TRBJ1-2; no reliable D call. Germline CDR1 DFQATT, CDR2 SNEGSKA (reference sequence). Trimming removed 5 bases at V and 3 bases at J, with 4 bases between. This CDR3 is 10 amino acids long. This CDR3 is CSASDYGYTF. CDR3 sequence (DNA): TGCAGTGCTTCCGACTATGGCTACACCTTC.

The chain employs TRBV30 and TRBJ2-7, with a weak D call TRBD1 (6 bases). CDR1 is GTSNPN, CDR2 SVGIG, per germline (reference sequence). The CDR3 has 15 amino acids. Trimming pared 2 bases from V and 6 bases from J, leaving 20 bases between. The CDR3 region has the DNA TGTGCCTGGAGTTCCCTCGCAGGGCCAGGGGTCGAGCAGTACTTC. Translating gives CAWSSLAGPGVEQYF. Looking up the rest from reference TRBV30 and TRBJ2-7 gives the full variable domain: SQTIHQWPATLVQPVGSPLSLECTVEGTSNPNLYWYRQAAGRGLQLLFYSVGIGQISSEVPQNLSASRPQDRQFILSSKKLLLSDSGFYLCAWSSLAGPGVEQYFGPGTRLTVT.

This clonotype was detected ten times or more. The gene calls are TRBV29-1 and TRBJ1-2; D is undetermined. V lost 7 bases and J 2 bases, leaving 14 bases between the germline ends. The CDR3 consists of 13 residues. Germline V CDR1 and CDR2: SQVTM, ANQGSEA. In DNA form, the CDR3 reads TGCAGCGCTGGGGTGGGCAGCAACTATGGCTACACCTTC. Translated, it gives CSAGVGSNYGYTF.

This clonotype was seen repeatedly, ten times or more. The CDR3, as DNA: TGTGCCAGCAGCATTGGGGGGGGTTTCTCCTACGAGCAGTACTTC. Protein sequence: CASSIGGGFSYEQYF. The V and J genes are TRBV6-5 and TRBJ2-7, with TRBD2 matching 7 bases. There are 15 residues in the CDR3. Trimming at V came to 6 bases and at J to 0 bases, leaving 8 bases not matched to a gene. Germline loops: CDR1 MNHEY, CDR2 SVGAGI.

This clonotype was found many times. At one boundary the junction diverges from the germline segment, which might be a read error. The chain employs TRBV25-1 and TRBJ2-1; perhaps D is TRBD1 or TRBD2 (6 bases each). This CDR3 is 12 amino acids long. In germline, CDR1 is MGHDK, CDR2 SYGVNS. The CDR3 region has the DNA TGTGCCAGCAGTGTTCCCGGGGGCCCCCCTCTCTTC. It translates to CASSVPGGPPLF.

The chain joins TRBV4-1 to TRBJ2-1; a possible D gene is TRBD2 (6 bases). The V end was cut by 0 bases, the J end by 9 bases, with 15 bases between. This CDR3 has 15 amino acids. The germline V gene encodes CDR1 MGHRA and CDR2 YSYEKL. The DNA for the CDR3 is TGCGCCAGCAGCCAAGATAGCGGACTCTACTCTGAGCAGTTCTTC. It yields the protein CASSQDSGLYSEQFF.

This clonotype was detected ten times or more. The chain uses TRBV5-1 and TRBJ2-5; D is possibly TRBD2 (5 bases). This CDR3 has 13 amino acids. Trimming shortened V by 3 bases and J by 3 bases, and 9 bases separated the two germline ends. Germline V gives CDR1 SGHRS, CDR2 YFSETQ. The CDR3: CASSSGIEETQYF. The CDR3 nucleotides are TGCGCCAGCAGCTCGGGGATCGAAGAGACCCAGTACTTC. The whole variable domain, remainder taken from reference TRBV5-1 and TRBJ2-5, is KAGVTQTPRYLIKTRGQQVTLSCSPISGHRSVSWYQQTPGQGLQFLFEYFSETQRNKGNFPGRFSGRQFSNSRSEMNVSTLELGDSALYLCASSSGIEETQYFGPGTRLLVL.

In its sample, this clonotype was seen many times. The chain recombines TRBV29-1 with TRBJ1-2; D is perhaps TRBD1 (5 bases). The CDR3 contains 13 residues. Germline-derived CDR1 and CDR2 are SQVTM and ANQGSEA. The V and J ends lost 3 bases and 3 bases respectively, with 11 bases between them. In nucleotides, the CDR3 is TGCAGCGTTGACTCCGCAGGGTACTATGGCTACACCTTC. Amino acid sequence: CSVDSAGYYGYTF.

This clonotype was detected many times. The chain joins TRBV12-3 or TRBV12-4 to TRBJ2-7; the D is unclear. The CDR3 is made up of 14 amino acids. Trimming removed 6 bases from V and 3 bases from J, with 15 bases in between. DNA for the CDR3: TGTGCCAGCAGCCCAGACACTGAATTCTACGAGCAGTACTTC. It encodes CASSPDTEFYEQYF.